These 31 T cell receptor beta chains originate from one sample sequenced in a study of T-cell memory formation after mild COVID-19. Each CDR3 protein gets one entry after TCRdb re-called the 5' RACE reads with MiXCR. The table has roughly 250,000 distinct CDR3 sequences, about 17% seen once. Sample: PBMCs or a T cell subset sorted from them (not recorded which). These receptors were collected from a man younger than 30 who had mild COVID-19 (a few samples of this study predate the infection). Cell type and time point are not known.

This clonotype showed up many times. The chain couples TRBV2 to TRBJ1-5; 7 bases line up with TRBD1. This CDR3 is 13 amino acids long. J gave up 4 bases and V 6 bases, and 3 bases lay outside the gene matches. Germline V lookup: CDR1 SNHLY, CDR2 FYNNEI. CDR3 amino acids: CASRRDSNQPQHF. The DNA for the CDR3 is TGTGCCAGCAGGCGGGACAGTAATCAGCCCCAGCATTTT.

This clonotype was seen more than once but under ten times. J is TRBJ2-7 and V is TRBV5-6; possible D gene TRBD2, 6 bases. CDR3 length: 14 residues. Trimming pared 9 bases from V and 0 bases from J, leaving 16 bases between. Germline V lookup: CDR1 SGHDT, CDR2 YYEEEE. The CDR3 DNA follows: TGTGCCACCAGGGCACGGGGGTCCTCCTACGAGCAGTACTTC. Protein: CATRARGSSYEQYF.

The J gene is TRBJ2-1, the V gene TRBV5-1, with TRBD2 matching 10 bases. V lost 2 bases and J lost 6; bases outside the gene matches: 5. The CDR3 spans 15 residues. In germline, CDR1 is SGHRS, CDR2 YFSETQ. In DNA, the CDR3 is TGCGCCAGCAGCTTAGCGGGGGGGCGTGGCAATGAGCAGTTCTTC. Translated, it gives CASSLAGGRGNEQFF. The whole variable domain, filled in from reference TRBV5-1 and TRBJ2-1, reads KAGVTQTPRYLIKTRGQQVTLSCSPISGHRSVSWYQQTPGQGLQFLFEYFSETQRNKGNFPGRFSGRQFSNSRSEMNVSTLELGDSALYLCASSLAGGRGNEQFFGPGTRLTVL.

The V gene is TRBV9, the J gene TRBJ2-3; D may be TRBD2 (5 bases). Germline CDR1 SGDLS, CDR2 YYNGEE. V lost 0 bases, J lost 7 bases, and 9 bases lay in between. The CDR3 is 13 amino acids. CDR3 coding DNA: TGTGCCAGCAGCGTAGACCACGGGAATACGCAGTATTTT. It translates to CASSVDHGNTQYF. Looking up the rest from reference TRBV9 and TRBJ2-3 gives the full variable domain: DSGVTQTPKHLITATGQRVTLRCSPRSGDLSVYWYQQSLDQGLQFLIQYYNGEERAKGNILERFSAQQFPDLHSELNLSSLELGDSALYFCASSVDHGNTQYFGPGTRLTVL.

The chain is built from TRBV5-4 and TRBJ2-3; unclear D gene. V was pared by 0 bases and J by 4 bases, with 3 bases between. CDR3 length equals 12 residues. The V gene's germline CDR1 is SGHNT and CDR2 YYREEE (reference sequence). The CDR3 nucleotides are TGTGCCAGCAGCTTGGCTCCAGATACGCAGTATTTT. Its translation: CASSLAPDTQYF.

The genes are TRBV29-1 and TRBJ1-5; TRBD1 is a possible D gene (5 bases). Germline CDR1 SQVTM, CDR2 ANQGSEA. The germline V and J ends were trimmed by 8 bases and 2 bases, with 13 bases remaining between them. The CDR3 is 13 amino acids. CDR3 DNA: TGCAGCTATCACGGGGGAGGCAATCAGCCCCAGCATTTT. Translated, it gives CSYHGGGNQPQHF.

This clonotype was seen more than once but under ten times. The chain combines TRBV6-2 or TRBV6-3 with TRBJ1-2; D call uncertain. This CDR3 has 14 residues. Trimming removed 6 bases at V and 4 bases at J, with 15 bases between. Germline CDR1 is MNHEY and CDR2 is SVGEGT. CDR3 in DNA: TGTGCCAGCAGGTCGCGAGGCGTGGGCTATGGCTACACCTTC. Its protein is CASRSRGVGYGYTF.

This clonotype came up once. The chain has TRBV11-2 and TRBJ2-1, with TRBD2 identical over 8 bases. The CDR3 runs to 14 residues. Germline V gene lookup returns CDR1 SGHAT and CDR2 FQNNGV. J gave up 4 bases and V 5 bases, and 4 bases lay outside the gene matches. The CDR3 DNA reads TGTGCCAGCAGCCGGGGGGGACCTTACAATGAGCAGTTCTTC. Its protein product is CASSRGGPYNEQFF.

This clonotype was seen a few times. The chain links TRBV6-6 to TRBJ1-6; weak D call: TRBD1 (6 bases). This CDR3 contains 17 residues. Germline V gives CDR1 MNHNY, CDR2 SVGAGI (reference sequence). V shed 2 bases and J shed 10 bases, with 21 bases lying between them. The CDR3 nucleotides are TGTGCCAGCAGTTACAGGGATGGGGGCGCGTTTAACTCACCCCTCCACTTT. Protein sequence: CASSYRDGGAFNSPLHF.

The DNA for the CDR3 is TGTGCCAGCAGCCGGGCAGGGTCTTACACCTTC. Amino acids: CASSRAGSYTF. V is TRBV6-5 and J is TRBJ1-2; tentatively, D is TRBD1 (5 bases). V gave up 6 bases and J gave up 11 bases, with 13 bases separating them. Per the germline V gene, CDR1 is MNHEY and CDR2 is SVGAGI. The CDR3 runs 11 residues.

CDR3: CASSPGTSGGSEAFF. As DNA, the CDR3 is TGTGCCAGCAGCCCGGGGACTTCTGGTGGGTCGGAAGCTTTCTTT. This chain connects TRBV9 to TRBJ1-1; possibly TRBD1 for D (5 bases). CDR3 length: 15 amino acids. Germline V lookup: CDR1 SGDLS, CDR2 YYNGEE. The V end was cut by 4 bases, the J end by 8 bases, with 21 bases between. The variable domain in full, completed from reference TRBV9 and TRBJ1-1, reads DSGVTQTPKHLITATGQRVTLRCSPRSGDLSVYWYQQSLDQGLQFLIQYYNGEERAKGNILERFSAQQFPDLHSELNLSSLELGDSALYFCASSPGTSGGSEAFFGQGTRLTVV.

The chain combines TRBV6-5 with TRBJ1-6; no reliable D call. CDR3 length equals 14 residues. Trimming removed 7 bases at V and 10 bases at J, with 17 bases between. Germline lookup yields CDR1 MNHEY and CDR2 SVGAGI. The DNA of the CDR3 is TGTGCCAGCACCCCGGGCGGTCAAGAGTCACCCCTCCACTTT. Translating it yields CASTPGGQESPLHF.

Only a few counts were recorded for this clonotype. V is TRBV20-1 and J is TRBJ1-6; 7 bases match TRBD1. J was trimmed by 6 bases and V by 5 bases; bases with no gene match: 4. Germline loops: CDR1 DFQATT, CDR2 SNEGSKA (reference sequence). The CDR3 totals 13 residues. DNA for the CDR3: TGCAGTGCTCCCGGGACAGCTAATTCACCCCTCCACTTT. This translates into CSAPGTANSPLHF.

This clonotype was detected a few times. The rearrangement links TRBV20-1 to TRBJ2-3; 10 nucleotides agree with TRBD2. CDR3 size: 14 residues. V lost 6 bases and J lost 4; bases outside the gene matches: 7. Looked up from germline, CDR1 is DFQATT and CDR2 is SNEGSKA (reference sequence). The CDR3 region is CSAISGGASDTQYF. The CDR3 coding sequence is TGCAGTGCCATAAGCGGGGGGGCCTCAGATACGCAGTATTTT.

This chain uses TRBV24-1 with TRBJ2-3; 10 nucleotides match TRBD2. The CDR3 has 16 amino acids. V lost 1 base and J lost 6; bases outside the gene matches: 6. Germline V lookup: CDR1 KGHDR, CDR2 SFDVKD. The CDR3 DNA sequence: TGTGCCACCAGTGATTTTCGAGCGGGGGGGCTCGATACGCAGTATTTT. Translating it yields CATSDFRAGGLDTQYF.

The chain couples TRBV27 to TRBJ1-5, with D uncertain. The CDR3 is made up of 14 amino acids. V shed 3 bases and J shed 0 bases, with 6 bases lying between them. CDR1 and CDR2 from the germline V gene are MNHEY and SMNVEV (reference sequence). The CDR3 DNA sequence: TGTGCCAGCAGTTTGAAGAGTAGCAATCAGCCCCAGCATTTT. Translating it yields CASSLKSSNQPQHF.

This clonotype has only one observation. This may be a read error, as it is one base from a much larger clone. V is TRBV5-1 and J is TRBJ2-3; the D gene is possibly TRBD1 (5 bases). Germline V gene sequence: CDR1 SGHRS, CDR2 YFSETQ. The ends were cut back, 2 bases at V and 1 base at J, with 8 bases in the middle. The CDR3 is 14 residues long. The CDR3 nucleotides are TGCGCCAGCAGCTTTGAACAGGGCACAGATACGCAGTATTTT. This sequence encodes CASSFEQGTDTQYF.

The chain couples TRBV20-1 to TRBJ1-2, with TRBD1 as a possible D gene (5 bases). Deletions cut 3 bases from V and 4 bases from J, with 15 bases between. CDR3 size: 14 residues. In germline, CDR1 is DFQATT, CDR2 SNEGSKA (reference sequence). The CDR3 coding sequence is TGCAGTGCTAGGGGGACTCCTTCCGTCTATGGCTACACCTTC. This translates into CSARGTPSVYGYTF.

This CDR3 is CASSQEPGGREKLFF. CDR3 DNA sequence: TGCGCCAGCAGCCAAGAGCCAGGGGGGCGTGAAAAACTGTTTTTT. The rearrangement uses TRBV4-1 and TRBJ1-4, with 7 bases identical to TRBD1. This CDR3 contains 15 residues. The germline V gene encodes CDR1 MGHRA and CDR2 YSYEKL. J was trimmed by 7 bases and V by 0 bases; bases with no gene match: 5.

In its sample, this clonotype was seen a few times. The rearrangement joins TRBV28 to TRBJ2-3; D is perhaps TRBD2 (6 bases). The CDR3 totals 14 residues. Germline CDR1 reads MDHEN; CDR2 reads SYDVKM. The germline V and J ends were trimmed by 3 bases and 4 bases, with 11 bases remaining between them. The CDR3: CASSFGGTADTQYF. The CDR3 DNA is TGTGCCAGCAGTTTTGGGGGGACGGCAGATACGCAGTATTTT.

This clonotype was detected a few times. The chain carries TRBV5-1 and TRBJ1-4; D not resolved. Germline loops: CDR1 SGHRS, CDR2 YFSETQ. V was cut by 4 bases and J by 8 bases, with 18 bases left in between. This CDR3 spans 15 amino acids. The CDR3 here is CASSPVDAPGEKLFF. The CDR3 DNA reads as TGCGCCAGCAGCCCGGTGGACGCCCCGGGGGAAAAACTGTTTTTT.

This chain joins TRBV9 and TRBJ1-4; no clear D gene. Germline lookup yields CDR1 SGDLS and CDR2 YYNGEE. Trimming stripped 0 bases from V and 0 bases from J, with 6 bases between. This CDR3 contains 15 residues. DNA for the CDR3: TGTGCCAGCAGCGTAGGCGGATCAACTAATGAAAAACTGTTTTTT. This sequence encodes CASSVGGSTNEKLFF.

The chain recombines TRBV7-2 with TRBJ2-2, with TRBD2 identical over 12 bases. V was pared by 0 bases and J by 9 bases, with 5 bases of the junction left unmatched. The CDR3 extends over 16 amino acids. The germline V gene encodes CDR1 SGHTA and CDR2 FQGNSA. CDR3 DNA: TGTGCCAGCAGCTTAGCGCCTAGCGGGGGGGTTCGGGAGCTGTTTTTT. It specifies CASSLAPSGGVRELFF.

The V and J genes are TRBV6-2 or TRBV6-3 and TRBJ2-5; the D gene is possibly TRBD2 (6 bases). The germline V and J ends were trimmed by 4 bases and 1 base, with 10 bases remaining between them. The CDR3 spans 14 residues. Germline V CDR1 and CDR2: MNHEY, SVGEGT. The chain's CDR3 is CASSWRALQETQYF. The CDR3 region has the DNA TGTGCCAGCAGTTGGAGGGCGCTCCAAGAGACCCAGTACTTC.

This clonotype was seen more than once but under ten times. The rearrangement links TRBV6-5 to TRBJ2-7; 9 nucleotides agree with TRBD1. The CDR3 is made up of 14 amino acids. The germline V gene encodes CDR1 MNHEY and CDR2 SVGAGI. With V trimmed by 6 bases and J by 2 bases, 5 bases remained unmatched. The CDR3 bases are TGTGCCAGCAGGTCGGACAGGGGAGCCTACGAGCAGTACTTC. The encoded protein is CASRSDRGAYEQYF.

The chain employs TRBV20-1 and TRBJ2-7; TRBD1 matches at 11 bases. Trimming took 3 bases from V and 1 from J; bases not matched to a gene: 2. Germline loops: CDR1 DFQATT, CDR2 SNEGSKA (reference sequence). This CDR3 contains 14 residues. The CDR3 spells CSARDRGRSYEQYF. The CDR3 DNA reads TGCAGTGCTAGGGACAGGGGGCGGTCCTACGAGCAGTACTTC.

The sample holds a few counts of this clonotype. The chain joins TRBV7-9 to TRBJ1-1; TRBD1 might be the D (6 bases). The CDR3 is made up of 16 amino acids. V was shortened by 5 bases and J by 1 base, with 17 bases between the two germline ends. Germline V gives CDR1 SEHNR, CDR2 FQNEAQ (reference sequence). The DNA of the CDR3 is TGTGCCAGCAGCCTCTCAGGGGCCCTTCCGAACACTGAAGCTTTCTTT. It yields the protein CASSLSGALPNTEAFF.

The rearrangement uses TRBV7-2 and TRBJ2-7; D is undetermined. V was clipped by 4 bases and J by 3 bases, with 10 bases between them. This CDR3 spans 13 amino acids. Germline CDR1 and CDR2: SGHTA and FQGNSA. The CDR3 coding sequence is TGTGCCAGCAGCTCCCTGGGGTGCTACGAGCAGTACTTC. This translates into CASSSLGCYEQYF.

This clonotype was detected a few times. The genes are TRBV7-2 and TRBJ1-6; no firm D call. The germline V gene has CDR1 SGHTA and CDR2 FQGNSA. The V gene lost 5 bases and the J gene lost 6 bases, with 23 bases spanning the gap. The CDR3 has 18 amino acids. The chain's CDR3 is CASSPRAGVLSSNSPLHF. The CDR3 bases are TGTGCCAGCAGCCCTCGGGCCGGGGTCCTTTCGAGTAATTCACCCCTCCACTTT.

This sequence joins TRBV29-1 and TRBJ1-1; 7 bases align to TRBD1. V trimming: 7 bases; J trimming: 0 bases; junction bases outside the gene matches: 5. The CDR3 spans 13 residues. The V gene's germline CDR1 is SQVTM and CDR2 ANQGSEA. CDR3 nucleotides: TGCAGCGCAACGGGACAGTTGAACACTGAAGCTTTCTTT. Translation gives CSATGQLNTEAFF. Drawing the rest from reference TRBV29-1 and TRBJ1-1, the complete variable domain is SAVISQKPSRDICQRGTSLTIQCQVDSQVTMMFWYRQQPGQSLTLIATANQGSEATYESGFVIDKFPISRPNLTFSTLTVSNMSPEDSSIYLCSATGQLNTEAFFGQGTRLTVV.

This clonotype was picked up a small number of times. The chain employs TRBV18 and TRBJ2-4, with 8 bases fitting TRBD1. This CDR3 comprises 14 residues. V gave up 0 bases and J gave up 9 bases; unmatched junction bases: 4. Germline values: CDR1 KGHSH, CDR2 LQKENI. CDR3 protein: CASSPPDRAGIQYF. The CDR3 region has the DNA TGTGCCAGCTCACCACCGGACAGGGCCGGCATTCAGTACTTC.